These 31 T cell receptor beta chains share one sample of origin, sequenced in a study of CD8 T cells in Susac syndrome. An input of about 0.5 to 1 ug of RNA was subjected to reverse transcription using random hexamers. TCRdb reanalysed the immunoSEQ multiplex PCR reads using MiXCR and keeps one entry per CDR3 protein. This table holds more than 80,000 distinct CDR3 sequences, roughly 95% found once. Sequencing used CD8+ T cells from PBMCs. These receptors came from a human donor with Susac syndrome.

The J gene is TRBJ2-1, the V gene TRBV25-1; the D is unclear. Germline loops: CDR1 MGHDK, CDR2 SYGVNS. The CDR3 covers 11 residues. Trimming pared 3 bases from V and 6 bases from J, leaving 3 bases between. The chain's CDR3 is CASSDINEQFF. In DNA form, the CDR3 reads TGTGCCAGCAGTGATATCAATGAGCAGTTCTTC.

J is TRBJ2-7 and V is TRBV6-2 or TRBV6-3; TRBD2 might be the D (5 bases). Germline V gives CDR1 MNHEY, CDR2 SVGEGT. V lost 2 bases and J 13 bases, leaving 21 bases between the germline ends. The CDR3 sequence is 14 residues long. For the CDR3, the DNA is TGTGCCAGCAGTTACGGGAGTTCATCGACGGTGTTTTACTTC. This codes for CASSYGSSSTVFYF.

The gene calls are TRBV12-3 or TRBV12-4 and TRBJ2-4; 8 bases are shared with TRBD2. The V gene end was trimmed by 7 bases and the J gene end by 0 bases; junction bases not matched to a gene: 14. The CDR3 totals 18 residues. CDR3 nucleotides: TGTGCCAGCACCGGGGGGGCAGAAATGGATTTAGCCAAAAACATTCAGTACTTC. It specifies CASTGGAEMDLAKNIQYF.

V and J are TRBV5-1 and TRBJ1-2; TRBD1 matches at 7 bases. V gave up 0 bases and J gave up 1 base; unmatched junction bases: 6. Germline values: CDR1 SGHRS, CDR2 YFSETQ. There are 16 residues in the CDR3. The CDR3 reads CASSLAGQGDNYGYTF. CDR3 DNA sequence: TGCGCCAGCAGCTTGGCCGGGCAGGGGGATAACTATGGCTACACCTTC.

The CDR3 sequence is CASSSGGVSEAFF. CDR3 coding DNA: TGTGCCAGCAGTTCTGGGGGAGTTAGTGAAGCTTTCTTT. V gene TRBV12-3 or TRBV12-4 combines with J gene TRBJ1-1; TRBD1 might be the D (5 bases). V shed 4 bases and J shed 7 bases, with 13 bases lying between them. The CDR3 has 13 residues.

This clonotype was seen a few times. The CDR3 DNA is TGCAGTGCTAGCGGCAGGACGGACTACGAGCAGTACTTC. Its protein is CSASGRTDYEQYF. The gene calls are TRBV20-1 and TRBJ2-7; D not certain. CDR3 length: 13 amino acids. The germline V gene has CDR1 DFQATT and CDR2 SNEGSKA (reference sequence). Between the trimmed V and J ends, which lost 3 bases and 3 bases, there was a span of 12 bases.

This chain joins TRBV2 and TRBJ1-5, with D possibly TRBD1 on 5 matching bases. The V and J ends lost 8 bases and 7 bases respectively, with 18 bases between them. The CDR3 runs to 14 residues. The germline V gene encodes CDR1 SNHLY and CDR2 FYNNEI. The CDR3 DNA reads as TGTGCCAGCCGACTCCAGGGAGGGGAACAGCCCCAGCATTTT. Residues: CASRLQGGEQPQHF.

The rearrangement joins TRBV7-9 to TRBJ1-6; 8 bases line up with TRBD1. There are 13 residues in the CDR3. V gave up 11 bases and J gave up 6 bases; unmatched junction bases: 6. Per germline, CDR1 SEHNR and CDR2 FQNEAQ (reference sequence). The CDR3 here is CAVGTGPNSPLHF. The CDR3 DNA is TGTGCCGTCGGGACAGGACCTAATTCACCCCTCCACTTT.

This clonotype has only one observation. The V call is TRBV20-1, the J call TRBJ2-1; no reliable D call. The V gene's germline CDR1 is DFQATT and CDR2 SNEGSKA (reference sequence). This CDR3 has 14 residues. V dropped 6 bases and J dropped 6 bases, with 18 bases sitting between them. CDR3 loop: CSASQFPVSNEQFF. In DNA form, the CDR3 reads TGCAGTGCCTCACAGTTCCCGGTCTCCAATGAGCAGTTCTTC.

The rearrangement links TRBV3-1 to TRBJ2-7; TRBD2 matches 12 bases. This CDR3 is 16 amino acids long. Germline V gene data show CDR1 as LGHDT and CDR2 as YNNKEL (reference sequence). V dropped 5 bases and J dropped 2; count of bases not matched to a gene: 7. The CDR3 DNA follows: TGTGCCAGCAGCGTGGGACTAGCGGGCGTCACCTACGAGCAGTACTTC. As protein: CASSVGLAGVTYEQYF.

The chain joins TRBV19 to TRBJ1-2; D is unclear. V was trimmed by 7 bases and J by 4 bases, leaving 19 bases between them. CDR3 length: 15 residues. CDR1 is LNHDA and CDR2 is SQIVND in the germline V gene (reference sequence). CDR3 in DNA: TGTGCCAGTACTAACGGGTTAGAGGCTTCCTATGGCTACACCTTC. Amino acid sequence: CASTNGLEASYGYTF.

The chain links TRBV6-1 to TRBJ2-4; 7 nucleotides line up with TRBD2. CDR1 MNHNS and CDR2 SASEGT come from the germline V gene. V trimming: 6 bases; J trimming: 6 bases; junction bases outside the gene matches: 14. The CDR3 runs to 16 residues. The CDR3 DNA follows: TGTGCCAGCAGCTCAGTTGAGCGGGGACTGAGAAACATTCAGTACTTC. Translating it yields CASSSVERGLRNIQYF.

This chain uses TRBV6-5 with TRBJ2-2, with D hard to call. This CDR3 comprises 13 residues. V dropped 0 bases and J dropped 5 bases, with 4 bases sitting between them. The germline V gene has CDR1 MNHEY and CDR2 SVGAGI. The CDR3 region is CASSYSPTGELFF. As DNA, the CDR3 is TGTGCCAGCAGTTACTCTCCGACCGGGGAGCTGTTTTTT.

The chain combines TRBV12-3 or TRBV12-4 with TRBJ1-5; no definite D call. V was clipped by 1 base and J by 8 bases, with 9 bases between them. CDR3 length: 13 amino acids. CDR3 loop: CASSLGKGKPQHF. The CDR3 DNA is TGTGCCAGCAGTTTAGGCAAGGGTAAGCCCCAGCATTTT.

The CDR3 DNA sequence: TGTGCCAGCAGCCTTGGACAGGGGGCCTACAATGAGCAGTTCTTC. Translation gives CASSLGQGAYNEQFF. This chain joins TRBV27 and TRBJ2-1, with 10 bases that match TRBD1. The J segment lost 2 bases and the V segment lost 6 bases, leaving 4 bases of the junction unmatched. The germline V gene has CDR1 MNHEY and CDR2 SMNVEV (reference sequence). This CDR3 contains 15 residues.

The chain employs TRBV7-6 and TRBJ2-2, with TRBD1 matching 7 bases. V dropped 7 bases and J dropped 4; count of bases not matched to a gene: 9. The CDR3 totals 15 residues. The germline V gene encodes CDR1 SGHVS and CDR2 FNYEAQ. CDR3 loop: CASTRQGLLTGELFF. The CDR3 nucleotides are TGTGCCAGCACTAGACAGGGCCTCCTCACCGGGGAGCTGTTTTTT.

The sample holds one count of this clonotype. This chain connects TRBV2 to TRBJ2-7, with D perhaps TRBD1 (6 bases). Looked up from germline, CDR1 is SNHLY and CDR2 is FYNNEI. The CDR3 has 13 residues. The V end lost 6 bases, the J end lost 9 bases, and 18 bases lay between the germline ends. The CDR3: CASSARDTPVQYF. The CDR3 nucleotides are TGTGCCAGCAGCGCCCGGGACACCCCGGTGCAGTACTTC.

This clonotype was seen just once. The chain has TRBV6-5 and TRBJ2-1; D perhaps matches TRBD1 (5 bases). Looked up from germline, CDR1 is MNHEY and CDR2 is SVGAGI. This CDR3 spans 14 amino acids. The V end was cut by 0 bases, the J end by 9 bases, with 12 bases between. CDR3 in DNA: TGTGCCAGCAGTTACTCGATAGGGGCCGGTGAGCAGTTCTTC. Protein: CASSYSIGAGEQFF.

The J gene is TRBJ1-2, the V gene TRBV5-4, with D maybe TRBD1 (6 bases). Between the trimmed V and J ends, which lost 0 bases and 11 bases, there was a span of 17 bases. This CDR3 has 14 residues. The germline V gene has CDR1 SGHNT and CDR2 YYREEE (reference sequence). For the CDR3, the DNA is TGTGCCAGCAGCTTGGTTGCACAGGGAGGTGGTTACACCTTC. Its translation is CASSLVAQGGGYTF.

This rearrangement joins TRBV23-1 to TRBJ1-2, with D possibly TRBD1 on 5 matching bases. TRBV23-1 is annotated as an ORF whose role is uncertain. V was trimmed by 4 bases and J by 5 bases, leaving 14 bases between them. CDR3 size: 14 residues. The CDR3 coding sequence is TGCGCCAGCAGTCCCTTCGGGGCAGGATATGGCTACACCTTC. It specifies CASSPFGAGYGYTF.

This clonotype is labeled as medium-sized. The CDR3 sequence is CASSLEPGSSYNEQFF. CDR3 DNA: TGTGCCAGCAGCTTAGAGCCGGGGAGCTCCTACAATGAGCAGTTCTTC. The chain has TRBV11-3 and TRBJ2-1; tentative D call: TRBD2 (5 bases). CDR1 and CDR2 (germline): SGHNT, YENEEA. The V and J ends lost 0 bases and 0 bases respectively, with 9 bases between them. The CDR3 is made up of 16 amino acids.

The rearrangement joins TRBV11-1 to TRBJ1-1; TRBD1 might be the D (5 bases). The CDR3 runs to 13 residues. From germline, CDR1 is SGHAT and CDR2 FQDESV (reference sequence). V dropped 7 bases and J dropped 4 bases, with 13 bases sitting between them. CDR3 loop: CASTAGGGTEAFF. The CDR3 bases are TGTGCCAGCACCGCCGGCGGGGGCACTGAAGCTTTCTTT.

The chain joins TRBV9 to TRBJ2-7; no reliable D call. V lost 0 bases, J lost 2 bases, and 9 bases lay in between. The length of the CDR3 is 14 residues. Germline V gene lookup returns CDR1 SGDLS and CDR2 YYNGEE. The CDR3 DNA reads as TGTGCCAGCAGCGTAGGCGACAATACCTACGAGCAGTACTTC. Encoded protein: CASSVGDNTYEQYF.

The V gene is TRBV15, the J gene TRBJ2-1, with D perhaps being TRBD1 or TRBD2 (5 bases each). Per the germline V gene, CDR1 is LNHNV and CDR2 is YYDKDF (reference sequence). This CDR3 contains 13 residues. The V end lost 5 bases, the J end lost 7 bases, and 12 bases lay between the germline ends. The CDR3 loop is CATSPRGGNEQFF. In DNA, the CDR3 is TGTGCCACCAGCCCACGGGGCGGGAATGAGCAGTTCTTC.

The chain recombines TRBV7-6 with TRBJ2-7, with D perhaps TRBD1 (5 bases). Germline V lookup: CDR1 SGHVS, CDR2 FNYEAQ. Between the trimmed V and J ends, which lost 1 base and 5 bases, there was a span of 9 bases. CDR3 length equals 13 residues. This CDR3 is CASSLGQGNEQYF. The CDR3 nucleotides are TGTGCCAGCAGCTTAGGGCAGGGTAACGAGCAGTACTTC.

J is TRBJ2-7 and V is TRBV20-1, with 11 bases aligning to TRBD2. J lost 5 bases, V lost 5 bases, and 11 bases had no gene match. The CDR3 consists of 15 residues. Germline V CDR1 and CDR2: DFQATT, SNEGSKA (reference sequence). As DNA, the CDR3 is TGCAGTGCTTTTAGCGGGGGGGCATTAGGGAACGAGCAGTACTTC. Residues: CSAFSGGALGNEQYF.

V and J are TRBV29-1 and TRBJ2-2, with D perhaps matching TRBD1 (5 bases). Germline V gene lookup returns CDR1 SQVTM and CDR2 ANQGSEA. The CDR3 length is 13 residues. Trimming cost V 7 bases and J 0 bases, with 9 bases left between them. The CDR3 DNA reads TGCAGCGGACACAGGCCGAACACCGGGGAGCTGTTTTTT. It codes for CSGHRPNTGELFF.

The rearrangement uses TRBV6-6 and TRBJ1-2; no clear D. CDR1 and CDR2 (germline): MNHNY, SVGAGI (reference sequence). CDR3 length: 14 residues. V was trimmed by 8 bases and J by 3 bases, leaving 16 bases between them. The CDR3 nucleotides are TGTGCCAGCCGGGTAAACAGCGGGGACTATGGCTACACCTTC. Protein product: CASRVNSGDYGYTF.

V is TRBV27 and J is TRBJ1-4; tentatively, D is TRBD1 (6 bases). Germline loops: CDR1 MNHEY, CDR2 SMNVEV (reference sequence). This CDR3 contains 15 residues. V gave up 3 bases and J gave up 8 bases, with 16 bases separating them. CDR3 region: CASSLAGGAGEKLFF. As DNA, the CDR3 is TGTGCCAGCAGTTTGGCCGGGGGGGCCGGGGAAAAACTGTTTTTT.

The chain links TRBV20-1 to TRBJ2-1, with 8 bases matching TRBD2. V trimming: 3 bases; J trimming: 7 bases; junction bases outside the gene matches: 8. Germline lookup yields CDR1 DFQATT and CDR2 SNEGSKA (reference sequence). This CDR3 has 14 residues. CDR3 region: CSARTGGPVNEQFF. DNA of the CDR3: TGCAGTGCTAGGACGGGGGGGCCCGTGAATGAGCAGTTCTTC.

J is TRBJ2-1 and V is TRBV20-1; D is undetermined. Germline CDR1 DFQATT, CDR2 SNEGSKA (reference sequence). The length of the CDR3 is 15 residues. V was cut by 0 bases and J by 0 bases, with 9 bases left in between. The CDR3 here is CSARDKSSSYNEQFF. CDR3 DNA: TGCAGTGCTAGAGACAAATCGAGCTCCTACAATGAGCAGTTCTTC.